The 11 T cell receptor beta chains below come from one sample, sequenced in a study of blood T cell repertoires in COVID-19. Only in-frame clones appear in the TCRdb table, and some are missing; sequencing was by immunoSEQ multiplex PCR. This sample yields roughly 300,000 clones, of which about nine tenths are seen a single time; about 1.6% belongs to the top ten. The sequencing input was peripheral blood. These receptors came from a woman aged 35 to 49 who had recovered from COVID-19.

Only one count was recorded for this clone. The CDR3 DNA reads TGTGCTAGTGGTTCTCCGCTAGCGGGGTACCAGTACTTC. Its translation: CASGSPLAGYQYF. This rearrangement joins TRBV12-5 to TRBJ2-5, with 9 bases identical to TRBD2. Germline V gene lookup returns CDR1 LGHNT and CDR2 FRNRAP. CDR3 size: 13 residues. With V trimmed by 4 bases and J by 10 bases, 7 bases remained unmatched.

The CDR3 region has the DNA TGTGCCAGCAGCTTAGATGCCTACGTAGTACGCGAAGAGCAGTACTTC. Translated, it gives CASSLDAYVVREEQYF. The chain is built from TRBV7-3 and TRBJ2-7; D remains ambiguous. Trimming stripped 2 bases from V and 7 bases from J, with 21 bases between. Germline-derived CDR1 and CDR2 are SGHTA and FQGTGA. This CDR3 has 16 amino acids.

This clone was detected once. An end of the junction does not agree with germline; a read error may underlie this. The chain recombines TRBV25-1 with TRBJ2-1, with 9 positions matching TRBD2. The length of the CDR3 is 14 residues. Germline V gene lookup returns CDR1 MGHDK and CDR2 SYGVNS. CDR3 sequence: CAGSGGRAYNEQFF. In DNA form, the CDR3 reads TGTGCCGGCAGCGGGGGGCGGGCCTACAATGAGCAGTTCTTC.

The chain carries TRBV6-6 and TRBJ1-2; D is unclear. Trimming removed 4 bases at V and 4 bases at J, with 7 bases between. The CDR3 is 12 amino acids. Germline-derived CDR1 and CDR2 are MNHNY and SVGAGI (reference sequence). The CDR3 DNA reads TGTGCCAGCAGTTCGGGAGTCTATGGCTACACCTTC. This translates into CASSSGVYGYTF.

The rearrangement links TRBV5-1 to TRBJ1-1; a possible D gene is TRBD1 (5 bases). The CDR3 is 15 residues long. CDR1 is SGHRS, CDR2 YFSETQ, per germline. Trimming shortened V by 4 bases and J by 3 bases, and 16 bases separated the two germline ends. The CDR3 bases are TGCGCCAGCAGCCCAGACGGATGGGGGGACACTGAAGCTTTCTTT. This encodes CASSPDGWGDTEAFF.

The chain joins TRBV5-1 to TRBJ1-6; maybe TRBD1 (5 bases). The CDR3 runs to 15 residues. Deletions cut 0 bases from V and 10 bases from J, with 14 bases between. Germline V gene lookup returns CDR1 SGHRS and CDR2 YFSETQ. CDR3 in DNA: TGCGCCAGCAGCTTGGCCCAGGGATTCGAATCACCCCTCCACTTT. Protein: CASSLAQGFESPLHF. The full variable domain, completed using reference TRBV5-1 and TRBJ1-6, is KAGVTQTPRYLIKTRGQQVTLSCSPISGHRSVSWYQQTPGQGLQFLFEYFSETQRNKGNFPGRFSGRQFSNSRSEMNVSTLELGDSALYLCASSLAQGFESPLHFGNGTRLTVT.

As DNA, the CDR3 is TGTGCCATCAGTGAGTCATCTAGCCGTAAAGAGACCCAGTACTTC. Protein sequence: CAISESSSRKETQYF. The V and J genes are TRBV10-3 and TRBJ2-5, with a possible D match to TRBD2 (5 bases). Germline V CDR1 and CDR2: ENHRY, SYGVKD. With 0 bases removed from V and 3 bases from J, the gap between germline ends came to 11 bases. The CDR3 covers 15 residues.

The chain recombines TRBV11-1 with TRBJ1-1; tentatively, D is TRBD1 (6 bases). Trimming stripped 2 bases from V and 1 base from J, with 8 bases between. CDR1 and CDR2 from the germline V gene are SGHAT and FQDESV (reference sequence). The CDR3 is 14 residues long. The CDR3 bases are TGTGCCAGCAGCTTAATGACAGGGAACACTGAAGCTTTCTTT. Amino acids: CASSLMTGNTEAFF.

V gene TRBV18 combines with J gene TRBJ2-1; 9 bases line up with TRBD2. CDR3 length: 16 amino acids. V lost 3 bases and J lost 5; bases outside the gene matches: 8. Germline CDR1 KGHSH, CDR2 LQKENI. The CDR3 region has the DNA TGTGCCAGCTCACCTTCATCGGGACTAGCTCACAATGAGCAGTTCTTC. Residues: CASSPSSGLAHNEQFF. Full variable domain (rest looked up from reference TRBV18 and TRBJ2-1): NAGVMQNPRHLVRRRGQEARLRCSPMKGHSHVYWYRQLPEEGLKFMVYLQKENIIDESGMPKERFSAEFPKEGPSILRIQQVVRGDSAAYFCASSPSSGLAHNEQFFGPGTRLTVL.

Only one count was recorded for this clone. The chain carries TRBV7-9 and TRBJ2-4; 7 positions match TRBD1. V lost 1 base, J lost 5 bases, and 2 bases stayed unmatched. Germline V gene lookup returns CDR1 SEHNR and CDR2 FQNEAQ (reference sequence). The CDR3 length is 14 residues. The CDR3 spells CASSLVGTENIQYF. The CDR3 DNA reads as TGTGCCAGCAGCTTAGTTGGGACAGAAAACATTCAGTACTTC.

V is TRBV27 and J is TRBJ1-2, with no clear D. Germline assignment: CDR1 MNHEY and CDR2 SMNVEV (reference sequence). This CDR3 region has 13 residues. The V end lost 3 bases, the J end lost 2 bases, and 7 bases lay between the germline ends. The CDR3, as DNA: TGTGCCAGCAGTTTGCGGCCAAACTATGGCTACACCTTC. It translates to CASSLRPNYGYTF.